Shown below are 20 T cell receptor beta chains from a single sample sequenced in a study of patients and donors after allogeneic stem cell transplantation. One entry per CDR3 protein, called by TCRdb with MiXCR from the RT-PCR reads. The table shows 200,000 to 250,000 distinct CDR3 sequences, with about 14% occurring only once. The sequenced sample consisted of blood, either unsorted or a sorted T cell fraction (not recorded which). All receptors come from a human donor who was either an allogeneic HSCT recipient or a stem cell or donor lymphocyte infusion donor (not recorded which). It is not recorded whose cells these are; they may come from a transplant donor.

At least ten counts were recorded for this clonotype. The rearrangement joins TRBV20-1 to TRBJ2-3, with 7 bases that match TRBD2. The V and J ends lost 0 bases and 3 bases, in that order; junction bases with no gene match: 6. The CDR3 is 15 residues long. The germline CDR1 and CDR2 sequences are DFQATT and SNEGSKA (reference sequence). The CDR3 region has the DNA TGCAGTGCTAGAGACGGGCGGGGGAGTACAGATACGCAGTATTTT. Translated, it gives CSARDGRGSTDTQYF.

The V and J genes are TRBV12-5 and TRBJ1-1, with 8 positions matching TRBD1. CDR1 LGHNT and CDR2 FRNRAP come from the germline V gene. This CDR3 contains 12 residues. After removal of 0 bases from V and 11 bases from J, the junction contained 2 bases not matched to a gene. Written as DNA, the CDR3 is TGTGCTAGTGGTTTGGTACGGACAGGGGCTTTCTTT. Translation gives CASGLVRTGAFF.

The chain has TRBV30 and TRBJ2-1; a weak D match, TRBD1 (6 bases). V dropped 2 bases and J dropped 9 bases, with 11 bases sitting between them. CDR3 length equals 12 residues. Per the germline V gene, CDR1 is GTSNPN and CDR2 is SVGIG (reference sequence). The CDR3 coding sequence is TGTGCCTGGAGTTTCAGAGGGGGTGAGCAGTTCTTC. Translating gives CAWSFRGGEQFF.

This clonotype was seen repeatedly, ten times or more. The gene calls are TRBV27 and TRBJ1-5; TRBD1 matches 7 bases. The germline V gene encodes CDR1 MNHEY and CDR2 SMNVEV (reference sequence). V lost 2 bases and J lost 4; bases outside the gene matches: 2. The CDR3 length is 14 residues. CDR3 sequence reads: CASSLQGDNQPQHF. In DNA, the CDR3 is TGTGCCAGCAGTTTACAGGGGGATAATCAGCCCCAGCATTTT.

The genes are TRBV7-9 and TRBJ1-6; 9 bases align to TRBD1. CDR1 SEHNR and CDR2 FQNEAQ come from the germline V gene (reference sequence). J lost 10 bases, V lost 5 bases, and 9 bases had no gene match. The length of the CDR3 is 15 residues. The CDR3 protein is CASSPPGQGHSPLHF. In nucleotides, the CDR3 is TGTGCCAGCAGCCCCCCGGGACAGGGCCACTCACCCCTCCACTTT.

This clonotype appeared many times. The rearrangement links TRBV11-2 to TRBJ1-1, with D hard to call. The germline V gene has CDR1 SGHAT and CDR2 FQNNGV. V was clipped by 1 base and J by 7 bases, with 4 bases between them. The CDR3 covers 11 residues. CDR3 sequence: CASSLGFEAFF. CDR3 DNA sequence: TGTGCCAGCAGCTTAGGATTTGAAGCTTTCTTT.

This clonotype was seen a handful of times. DNA of the CDR3: TGTGCCAGCAGTGTTGAGGGTTTTGACTCACCCCTCCACTTT. This encodes CASSVEGFDSPLHF. The chain is built from TRBV2 and TRBJ1-6, with unresolved D. The germline V and J ends were trimmed by 4 bases and 10 bases, with 14 bases remaining between them. The CDR3 contains 14 residues. CDR1 and CDR2 from the germline V gene are SNHLY and FYNNEI.

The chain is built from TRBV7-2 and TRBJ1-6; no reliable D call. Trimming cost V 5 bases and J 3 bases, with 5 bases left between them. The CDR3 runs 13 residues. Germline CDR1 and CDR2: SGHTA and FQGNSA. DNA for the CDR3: TGTGCCAGCAGCCAAGACTATAATTCACCCCTCCACTTT. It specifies CASSQDYNSPLHF. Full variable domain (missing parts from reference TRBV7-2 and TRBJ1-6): GAGVSQSPSNKVTEKGKDVELRCDPISGHTALYWYRQSLGQGLEFLIYFQGNSAPDKSGLPSDRFSAERTGGSVSTLTIQRTQQEDSAVYLCASSQDYNSPLHFGNGTRLTVT.

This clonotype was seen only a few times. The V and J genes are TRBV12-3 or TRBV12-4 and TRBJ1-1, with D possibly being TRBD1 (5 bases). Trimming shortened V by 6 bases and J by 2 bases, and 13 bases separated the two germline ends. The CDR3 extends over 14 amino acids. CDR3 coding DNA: TGTGCCAGCAGCCGGGGGGTAGCCAACACTGAAGCTTTCTTT. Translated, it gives CASSRGVANTEAFF.

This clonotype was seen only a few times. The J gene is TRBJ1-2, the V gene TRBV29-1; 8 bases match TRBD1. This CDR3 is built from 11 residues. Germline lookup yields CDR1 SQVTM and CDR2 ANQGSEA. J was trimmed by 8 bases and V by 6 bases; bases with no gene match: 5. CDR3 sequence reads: CSVATGEGYTF. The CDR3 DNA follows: TGCAGCGTGGCGACAGGGGAAGGCTACACCTTC.

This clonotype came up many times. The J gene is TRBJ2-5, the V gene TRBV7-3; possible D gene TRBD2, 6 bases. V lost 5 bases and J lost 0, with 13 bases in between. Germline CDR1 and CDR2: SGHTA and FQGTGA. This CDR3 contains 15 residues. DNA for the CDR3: TGTGCCAGCAGCCCCGCCGGAGGGTACCAAGAGACCCAGTACTTC. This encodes CASSPAGGYQETQYF. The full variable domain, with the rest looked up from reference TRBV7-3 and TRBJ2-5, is GAGVSQTPSNKVTEKGKYVELRCDPISGHTALYWYRQSLGQGPEFLIYFQGTGAADDSGLPNDRFFAVRPEGSVSTLKIQRTERGDSAVYLCASSPAGGYQETQYFGPGTRLLVL.

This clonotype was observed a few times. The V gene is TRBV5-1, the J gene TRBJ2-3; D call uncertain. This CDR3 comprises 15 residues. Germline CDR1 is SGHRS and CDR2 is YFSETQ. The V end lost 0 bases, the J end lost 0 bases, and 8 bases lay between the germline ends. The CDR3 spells CASSLGERSTDTQYF. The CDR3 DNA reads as TGCGCCAGCAGCTTGGGTGAACGTAGCACAGATACGCAGTATTTT.

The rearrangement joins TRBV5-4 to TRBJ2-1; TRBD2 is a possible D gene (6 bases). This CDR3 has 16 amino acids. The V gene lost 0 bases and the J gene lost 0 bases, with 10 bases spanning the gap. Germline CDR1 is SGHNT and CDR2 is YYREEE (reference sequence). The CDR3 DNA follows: TGTGCCAGCAGCTTGGAGGGCGGGAACTCCTACAATGAGCAGTTCTTC. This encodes CASSLEGGNSYNEQFF.

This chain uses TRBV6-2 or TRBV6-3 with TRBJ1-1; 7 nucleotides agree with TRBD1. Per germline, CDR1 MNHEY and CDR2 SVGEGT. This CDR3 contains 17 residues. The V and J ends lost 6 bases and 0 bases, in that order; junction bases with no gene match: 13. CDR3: CASSLNRGGRVNTEAFF. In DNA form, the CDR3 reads TGTGCCAGCAGCCTCAACCGAGGGGGCAGGGTGAACACTGAAGCTTTCTTT.

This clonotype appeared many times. CDR3 region: CASSEAGGNQPQHF. CDR3 DNA sequence: TGCGCCAGCAGTGAGGCTGGCGGAAATCAGCCCCAGCATTTT. The chain combines TRBV10-2 with TRBJ1-5; D call uncertain. This CDR3 spans 14 amino acids. Germline CDR1 is WSHSY and CDR2 is SAAADI. The ends were cut back, 2 bases at V and 4 bases at J, with 9 bases in the middle.

CDR3 DNA: TGTGCCAGCAGCTCTCCGCCGGGACTAGCGGGAGGAGGCTCCTACAATGAGCAGTTCTTC. Protein: CASSSPPGLAGGGSYNEQFF. The V call is TRBV11-2, the J call TRBJ2-1; 15 bases are a match to TRBD2. Per the germline V gene, CDR1 is SGHAT and CDR2 is FQNNGV. The CDR3 is 20 residues long. Trimming removed 4 bases from V and 0 bases from J; junction bases left unmatched: 10. Using reference TRBV11-2 and TRBJ2-1 for the parts outside the CDR3, the full variable domain is EAGVAQSPRYKIIEKRQSVAFWCNPISGHATLYWYQQILGQGPKLLIQFQNNGVVDDSQLPKDRFSAERLKGVDSTLKIQPAKLEDSAVYLCASSSPPGLAGGGSYNEQFFGPGTRLTVL.

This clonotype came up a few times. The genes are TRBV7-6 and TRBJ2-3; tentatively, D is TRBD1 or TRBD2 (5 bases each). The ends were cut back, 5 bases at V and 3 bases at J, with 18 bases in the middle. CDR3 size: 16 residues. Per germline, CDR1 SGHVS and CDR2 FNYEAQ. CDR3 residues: CASSLRGAVSTDTQYF. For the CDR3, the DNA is TGTGCCAGCAGCCTCAGAGGGGCTGTAAGTACAGATACGCAGTATTTT.

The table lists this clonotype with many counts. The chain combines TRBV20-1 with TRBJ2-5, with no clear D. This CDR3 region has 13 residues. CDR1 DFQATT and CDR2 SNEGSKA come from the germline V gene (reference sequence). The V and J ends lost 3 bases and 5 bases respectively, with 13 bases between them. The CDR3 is CSARRQSGETQYF. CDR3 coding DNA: TGCAGTGCTAGGCGGCAGTCCGGGGAGACCCAGTACTTC.

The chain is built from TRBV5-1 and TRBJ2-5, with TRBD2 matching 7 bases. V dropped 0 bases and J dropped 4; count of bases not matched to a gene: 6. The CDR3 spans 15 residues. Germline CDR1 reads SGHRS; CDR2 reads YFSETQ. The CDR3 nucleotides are TGCGCCAGCAGCTTGGAGGTCGGGAGGACAGAGACCCAGTACTTC. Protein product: CASSLEVGRTETQYF.

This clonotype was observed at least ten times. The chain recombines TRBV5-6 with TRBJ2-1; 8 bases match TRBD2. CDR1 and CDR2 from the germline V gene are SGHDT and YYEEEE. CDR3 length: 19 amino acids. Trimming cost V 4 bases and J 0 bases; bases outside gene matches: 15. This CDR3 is CASSPRAIAGIGSYNEQFF. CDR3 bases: TGTGCCAGCAGCCCACGGGCTATAGCGGGAATCGGCTCCTACAATGAGCAGTTCTTC.